This passage covers 6 T cell receptor beta chains from one sample sequenced in a study of cytomegalovirus exposure and HLA in healthy donors. PCR was performed using 60 Vbeta and 13 Jbeta primers. Using immunoSEQ multiplex PCR, the repertoire was profiled, and TCRdb retains in-frame clones only, with some absent. The table includes 110,000 or so clones, 75% to 85% detected once. The sequencing input was PBMCs. These receptors all stem from a man between 18 and 29 years old in good health and CMV-seronegative.

The chain carries TRBV9 and TRBJ2-2; 9 bases match TRBD1. This CDR3 is 15 amino acids long. The V and J ends lost 4 bases and 7 bases, in that order; junction bases with no gene match: 8. The germline CDR1 and CDR2 sequences are SGDLS and YYNGEE. The CDR3 region has the DNA TGTGCCAGCAGCCACGGGACAGGGCTGGGCGGGGAGCTGTTTTTT. It is translated as CASSHGTGLGGELFF.

V is TRBV6-1 and J is TRBJ1-2; 8 bases agree with TRBD1. This CDR3 is built from 13 residues. The V gene's germline CDR1 is MNHNS and CDR2 SASEGT. Trimming cost V 6 bases and J 7 bases; bases outside gene matches: 7. CDR3 amino acids: CASSLGQGGGYTF. For the CDR3, the DNA is TGTGCCAGCAGCCTCGGACAGGGTGGTGGCTACACCTTC.

The V gene is TRBV7-3, the J gene TRBJ2-1; D perhaps matches TRBD2 (6 bases). V lost 0 bases and J lost 2, with 11 bases in between. The CDR3 is 16 residues long. CDR1 is SGHTA and CDR2 is FQGTGA in the germline V gene. In DNA form, the CDR3 reads TGTGCCAGCAGCTTAACCTTCTGGGGGGCCTACAATGAGCAGTTCTTC. Residues: CASSLTFWGAYNEQFF.

This clone was recorded only once. The chain employs TRBV11-2 and TRBJ1-1; D is possibly TRBD1 (5 bases). V was clipped by 4 bases and J by 5 bases, with 8 bases between them. CDR3 length: 12 amino acids. Germline CDR1 is SGHAT and CDR2 is FQNNGV. The CDR3 spells CASSSKGTEAFF. For the CDR3, the DNA is TGTGCCAGCAGCTCTAAGGGGACTGAAGCTTTCTTT.

This clone has only one observation. The chain is built from TRBV4-3 and TRBJ1-4; TRBD1 is a possible D gene (6 bases). The CDR3 is 16 amino acids. V was cut by 4 bases and J by 7 bases, with 19 bases left in between. Germline lookup yields CDR1 LGHNA and CDR2 YSLEER. CDR3 DNA: TGCGCCAGCAGCCCCGGCCCCACGGGGGGCTTTGAAAAACTGTTTTTT. It is translated as CASSPGPTGGFEKLFF.

For this clone: One junction end does not reproduce the germline sequence, and a read error may be involved. V and J are TRBV5-1 and TRBJ1-1; TRBD1 agrees at 7 bases. The CDR3 spans 13 residues. The V gene's germline CDR1 is SGHRS and CDR2 YFSETQ. CDR3 DNA: TGTGCCAGCAGCGACGACAGGGCCACTGAAGCTTTCTTT. Protein product: CASSDDRATEAFF. Complete variable domain (other parts from reference TRBV5-1 and TRBJ1-1): KAGVTQTPRYLIKTRGQQVTLSCSPISGHRSVSWYQQTPGQGLQFLFEYFSETQRNKGNFPGRFSGRQFSNSRSEMNVSTLELGDSALYLCASSDDRATEAFFGQGTRLTVV.